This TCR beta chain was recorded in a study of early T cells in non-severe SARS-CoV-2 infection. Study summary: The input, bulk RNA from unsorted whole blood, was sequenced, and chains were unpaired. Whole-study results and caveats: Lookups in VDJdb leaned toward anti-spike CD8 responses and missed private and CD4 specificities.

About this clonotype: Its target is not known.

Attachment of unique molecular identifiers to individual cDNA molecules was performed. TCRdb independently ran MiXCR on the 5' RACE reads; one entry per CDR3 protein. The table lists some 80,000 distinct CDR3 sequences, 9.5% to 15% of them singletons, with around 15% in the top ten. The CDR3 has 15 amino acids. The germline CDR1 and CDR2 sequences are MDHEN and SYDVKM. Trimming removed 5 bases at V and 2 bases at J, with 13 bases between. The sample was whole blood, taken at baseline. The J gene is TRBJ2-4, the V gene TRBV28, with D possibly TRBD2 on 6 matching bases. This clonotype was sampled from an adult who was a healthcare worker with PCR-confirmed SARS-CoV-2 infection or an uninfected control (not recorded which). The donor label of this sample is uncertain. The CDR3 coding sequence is TGTGCCAGCAGTGGGTCTAGCGTTTCCAAAAACATTCAGTACTTC. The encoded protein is CASSGSSVSKNIQYF.